This T cell receptor (beta chain) was captured by sequencing in a study of blood T cell repertoires in COVID-19. As for the study in general: PBMCs, B-cell-depleted T cells, or T cells provided the cDNA or gDNA that made up the material.

In the original workflow: Reference gene primer amplification yielded estimated nucleated cell counts. TCRdb's copy holds only in-frame clones and misses some; the assay was immunoSEQ multiplex PCR. V, J and clone size are those of that table, while D and trimming were read from the DNA. The sample consists of around 200,000 clones, less than 90% of them appearing once. Trimming removed 3 bases at V and 3 bases at J, with 10 bases between. Per germline, CDR1 SEHNR and CDR2 FQNEAQ (reference sequence). This CDR3 contains 14 residues. Those who participated ranged in age from roughly 18 to 90 years and resided in 20 to 25 US areas.

The TCR comes from a woman in her twenties or thirties who had recovered from COVID-19. The specimen sequenced was PBMCs or T cells enriched from blood (not recorded which). The genes are TRBV7-9 and TRBJ2-3; D is possibly TRBD2 (6 bases). Written as DNA, the CDR3 is TGTGCCAGCAGCTTCCTCGGGGGTACAGATACGCAGTATTTT. The encoded protein is CASSFLGGTDTQYF.